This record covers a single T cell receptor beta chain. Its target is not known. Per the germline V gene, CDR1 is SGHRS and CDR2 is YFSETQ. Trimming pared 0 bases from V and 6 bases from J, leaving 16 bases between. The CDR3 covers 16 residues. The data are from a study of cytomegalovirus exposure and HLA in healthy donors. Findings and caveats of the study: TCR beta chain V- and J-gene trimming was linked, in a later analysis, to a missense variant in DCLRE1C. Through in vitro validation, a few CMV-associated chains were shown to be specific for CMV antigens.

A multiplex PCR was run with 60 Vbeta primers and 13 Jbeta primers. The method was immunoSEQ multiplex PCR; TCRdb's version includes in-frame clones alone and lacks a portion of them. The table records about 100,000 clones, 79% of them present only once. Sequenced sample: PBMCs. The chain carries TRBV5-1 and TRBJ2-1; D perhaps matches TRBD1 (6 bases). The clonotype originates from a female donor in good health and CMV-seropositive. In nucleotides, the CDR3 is TGCGCCAGCAGCTTGGGAGACAGGTCCCTAATCAATGAGCAGTTCTTC. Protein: CASSLGDRSLINEQFF.